The text below deals with one T cell receptor beta chain. Its antigen is not yet known. No base quality values were provided; no much bigger clone lies one nucleotide off. These data belong to a study of cytomegalovirus exposure and HLA in healthy donors (dated by TCRdb to between 2016 and 2019). About the study as a whole: In an earlier analysis of some 610 of the donors, 250 to 350 Gb of sequence data and just under 120 million unique TCR beta sequences from 180 million or so T cells were reported. Roughly 310 gigabases of sequencing data and approximately 80 million unique TCR sequences were included in an early release covering several hundred HLA-typed donors. Of the roughly 410 genotyped donors, more than 75% were placed in the genetic ancestry cluster associated with self-reported Caucasian donors. The study aimed to test whether cataloging public T cell receptors could reveal signatures of past pathogen exposure. The study used immunosequencing to profile the T cell repertoires of under 700 subjects and linked those repertoires to cytomegalovirus serostatus. A separate validation cohort of about 110 different subjects was used in addition to the approximately 640-subject first cohort. To predict cytomegalovirus infection status, the study brought together high-throughput TCR immunosequencing, statistical association of individual TCRs with disease status, and machine learning. A later analysis re-analyzed previously published TCR beta repertoires from approximately 700 donors and added high-resolution HLA genotyping to study TCR occurrence patterns. The later analysis used no new phenotypic data to find candidate immune exposures, relying instead on TCR beta sequences and their occurrence across donors. In an earlier analysis of 500 to 650 of the donors, high-throughput TCR beta sequencing was used to judge whether each TCR beta V gene segment behaved as functional or pseudogenic. Donor age, sex, ethnicity and CMV serostatus were collected together with the repertoire data. In a later genetic analysis, genome-wide SNP genotypes for about 55% of the roughly 700 donors were used, and that subset was treated as a discovery cohort. All discovery cohort repertoires had been generated using a single sequencing platform. HLA typing included class I and class II loci at four-digit resolution. The number of typed donors differed by locus: about 629-640 for A, B, C, DRB1 and DQB1; 500 to 550 for DQA1; 606 for DPA1; and 450 to 480 for DPB1. A handful of DR-DQ haplotypes were treated as single units for association and clustering because of strong linkage in the cohort. On average, 235,054 unique TCR beta nucleotide sequences were sequenced per donor among some 430 genotyped donors of the cohort, with around 19% of those sequences being non-productive.

What the research found in general, with its limitations: Because the 87-base-pair reads could not distinguish some IMGT-functional V segments, including TRBV6-2 and TRBV6-3, those segments were excluded. In a later analysis, HLA-associated TCR beta chains showed more clonal expansion and lower generation probabilities than non-associated chains that were equally common. An earlier analysis of 587 of the donors showed that most TCR beta V segments appeared in productive rearrangements either about 87% or about 30% of the time, which broadly matched IMGT annotations. A later analysis associated 15,000 or so TCR beta sequences with specific HLA alleles at a false discovery rate of 0.05. A later genetic analysis reported fewer N-insertions in productive TCRs among donors in an Asian-associated ancestry cluster than the approximately 700-donor mean. Linkage disequilibrium might explain the correlated functional status among segregating V segments, but an unknown experimental factor could not be excluded. Presence/absence analyses assumed roughly uniform sequencing depth across donors, an assumption that may not hold. An association between a missense DCLRE1C variant and V-gene and J-gene trimming of TCR beta chains was found in a later genetic analysis and replicated in an independent cohort. Because counts were too low, roughly 18 rarely observed V segments, including chromosome 9 orphons, were left out of the earlier analysis of 587 of the donors. In a later analysis, several top co-occurrence clusters were reported to appear linked to parvovirus B19, influenza, CMV and Epstein-Barr virus. A cluster of highly shared sequence variants was judged likely to be a technical artifact of the sequencing pipeline. In a later analysis, the rate of TCR association differed among HLA loci, with DRB1 alleles having the most associated TCRs and HLA-C alleles having the fewest. For the cohort, immune exposure information was limited to CMV serostatus. The cohort was sequenced for TCR beta chains only, and without alpha or paired-chain data the features that could be detected were limited. Most TCR sequences were seen in very few donors, while some public TCRs were found in many individuals. The authors suggested that the approach could potentially be generalized to other disease states and immunological phenotypes. Because HLA typing was missing for some donors at each locus, association tests included only the typed subset. Most CMV-associated TCR beta chains appeared to be HLA-restricted in a later analysis, and the HLA associations seemed to be driven largely by CMV exposure. A further reported finding was that TCR beta sequences accurately predicted the HLA-A and HLA-B alleles for most subjects in the first cohort. The classifier was reported to diagnose cytomegalovirus status with high specificity and sensitivity in both the original cohort and the validation cohort. When HLA alleles, especially DR and DQ, strongly co-occurred, TCR associations were difficult to assign to individual alleles. The study listed around 160 TCR beta chains as associated with cytomegalovirus. A few of the identified cytomegalovirus-associated TCR beta chains were confirmed in vitro to be specific for cytomegalovirus antigens.

The library was produced with the immunoSEQ multiplex PCR assay. A mixture of 60 forward primers for TCR Vbeta segments and 13 reverse primers for TCR Jbeta segments was used in the multiplex PCR. Amplification of the CDR3 region of rearranged TCR beta genes was performed with a multiplex PCR assay on genomic DNA. Amplified TCR beta libraries were sequenced as 87-base-pair reads on the Illumina HiSeq System. The original methods were these. A later analysis counted about 80 million unique TCR beta chains across the 666 repertoires, and some 11 million of these chains were shared by at least two donors. Raw reads were error-corrected and collapsed into unique sequences with a nearest-neighbor algorithm that merged closely related sequences to remove PCR and sequencing errors. CDR3 sequences were aligned to IMGT reference sequences to assign V, D and J gene segments. For a sequence to be retained, at least a six-nucleotide match to both a V gene segment and a J gene segment was required. Rearrangements were classified as productive when the CDR3 lacked stop codons and remained in frame with V and J, and all other rearrangements were classified as non-productive. Following IMGT convention, CDR3 was defined as the stretch from the second conserved V-encoded cysteine to the conserved J-encoded phenylalanine. Sequences without an unambiguous match to a single V gene segment were excluded from the earlier analysis of about 630 of the donors. An earlier analysis of 587 of the donors classified V segments as functional when productive rearrangements were above 56.7% and as segregating when the standard deviation between donors was above 5%. A statistical classification framework was developed to diagnose cytomegalovirus status using the catalog of TCR beta chain sequences. V and J gene assignment, in a later analysis, came from comparing TCR nucleotide sequences with IMGT/GENE-DB human TR gene sequences. Using the TCRdist pipeline, a later analysis assigned CDR3 sequences along with most-parsimonious VDJ recombination scenarios. A later analysis defined each TCR beta chain by its CDR3 amino acid sequence plus V-gene family, and excluded reads lacking a unique V-gene family. A later analysis removed over 500 highly shared, low-generation-probability nucleotide sequences to deal with suspected cross-contamination and a sequencing artifact. A later analysis calculated a clonal expansion index for each public chain from normalized within-repertoire ranks of inferred template counts. In a later analysis, generation probabilities were computed using a VDJ recombination model fitted to out-of-frame rearrangements, and the results were checked against IGoR. A later analysis scored TCR-TCR, TCR-HLA and TCR-CMV co-occurrence with hypergeometric tests, applying a repertoire-size bias correction to TCR pairs. False discovery rates were estimated in a later analysis by permuting HLA or CMV assignments 20 times. In a later analysis, co-occurring TCRs were grouped using DBSCAN, with TCRdist sequence similarity added in when clustering inside HLA-allele-positive subsets. Repertoires with fewer than 30,000 or more than 120,000 public chains were left out of co-occurrence clustering, as were about 5 repertoires with anomalous nucleotide sharing. The immuneACCESS repertoire file appears here via TCRdb, limited to in-frame rearrangements. These files lack a portion of the clones; in checked studies, under half of the deficit traces to unresolved V genes, and the cause of the others is not known. The V and J calls and clone size are taken from that table; D and trimming were inferred from the DNA. The sample table shows approximately 120,000 clones, and roughly 72% are seen once. The leading ten clones occupy 4% of the sample.

The cohort was made up of approximately 670 healthy bone marrow donors. At the time of sampling, all cohort members were nominally healthy, though unrecorded immune exposures were likely present. The donor tested CMV seropositive, placing the donor among the roughly 270 seropositive members of the cohort. Each donor provided a peripheral blood sample, and peripheral blood mononuclear cells were used for TCR beta sequencing. The Qiagen DNeasy Blood Extraction Kit was used to extract genomic DNA from the blood cell samples. The CDR3 goes from the cysteine to the phenylalanine over 16 residues. The kept DNA is CDR3 alone, 48 bases in frame from the first base. Reading the germline V gene (reference sequence) gives CDR1 SGHNT and CDR2 YYREEE. Relative to germline, V is 4 bases shorter and J is 5 bases shorter, with 18 bases between their ends.

The sample was PBMCs. The sequence derives from a man aged 35-49 years in good health and CMV-seropositive. The chain is encoded by TRBV5-4 joined to TRBJ2-2; TRBD2 is a possible D gene, resting on 9 matching bases. The CDR3 region has the sequence CASSPGGGGGTGELFF. The DNA sequence is TGTGCCAGCAGCCCAGGGGGCGGGGGGGGAACCGGGGAGCTGTTTTTT. When the CDR3 is completed using the reference TRBV5-4 and TRBJ2-2 genes on either side, the full variable domain is ETGVTQSPTHLIKTRGQQVTLRCSSQSGHNTVSWYQQALGQGPQFIFQYYREEENGRGNFPPRFSGLQFPNYSSELNVNALELDDSALYLCASSPGGGGGTGELFFGEGSRLTVL.